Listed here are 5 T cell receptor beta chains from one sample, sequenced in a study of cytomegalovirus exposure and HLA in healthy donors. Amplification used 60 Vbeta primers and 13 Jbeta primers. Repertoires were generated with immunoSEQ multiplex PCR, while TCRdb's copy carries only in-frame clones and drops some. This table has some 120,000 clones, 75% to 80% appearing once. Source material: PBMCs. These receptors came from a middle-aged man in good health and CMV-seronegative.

CDR3 nucleotide sequence: TGTGCCAGCAGCTTACCTCTTCAGCCCCAGCATTTT. Translated, it gives CASSLPLQPQHF. This sequence joins TRBV7-2 and TRBJ1-5, with D uncertain. The V and J ends lost 2 bases and 6 bases respectively, with 5 bases between them. The germline V gene encodes CDR1 SGHTA and CDR2 FQGNSA. CDR3 length: 12 residues.

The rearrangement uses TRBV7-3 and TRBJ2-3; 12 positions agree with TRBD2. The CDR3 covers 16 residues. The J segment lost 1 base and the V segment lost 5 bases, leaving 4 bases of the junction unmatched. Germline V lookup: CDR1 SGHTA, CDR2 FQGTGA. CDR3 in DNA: TGTGCCAGCAGCAAAAGACTAGCGGGGGGCACAGATACGCAGTATTTT. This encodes CASSKRLAGGTDTQYF.

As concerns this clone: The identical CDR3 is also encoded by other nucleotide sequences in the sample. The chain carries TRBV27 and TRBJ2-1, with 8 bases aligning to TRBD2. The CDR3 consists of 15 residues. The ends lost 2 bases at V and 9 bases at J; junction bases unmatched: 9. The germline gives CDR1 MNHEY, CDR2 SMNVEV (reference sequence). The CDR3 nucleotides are TGTGCCAGCAGTTTAACCGGGGGGGCTGGGGGTGAGCAGTTCTTC. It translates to CASSLTGGAGGEQFF.

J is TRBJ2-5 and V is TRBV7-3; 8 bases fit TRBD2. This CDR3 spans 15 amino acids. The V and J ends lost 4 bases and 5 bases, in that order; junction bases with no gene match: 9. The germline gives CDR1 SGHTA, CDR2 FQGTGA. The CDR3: CASSSAGGKVETQYF. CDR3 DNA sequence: TGTGCCAGCAGCTCTGCGGGGGGCAAGGTGGAGACCCAGTACTTC.

The CDR3 DNA reads TGTGCCAGCAAAAGCGCTTCCGAGCAGTACTTC. Its protein product is CASKSASEQYF. This chain uses TRBV6-1 with TRBJ2-7; unclear D gene. V shed 7 bases and J shed 6 bases, with 10 bases lying between them. The CDR3 consists of 11 residues. The germline V gene has CDR1 MNHNS and CDR2 SASEGT.